Each of the 2 T cell receptor beta chains below was sequenced from the same sample in a study of monozygotic twins with inflammatory bowel disease. TCRdb reanalyzed the 5' RACE reads and collapses them to one entry per CDR3 protein, without DNA. The sample table sets out approximately 300,000 distinct CDR3 sequences. The sequenced sample was blood. These receptors came from a human donor with ulcerative colitis or Crohn's disease, or a healthy co-twin of an affected twin (not recorded which).

V and J are TRBV5-1 and TRBJ2-2. Germline loops: CDR1 SGHRS, CDR2 YFSETQ. The CDR3 covers 13 residues. CDR3 loop: CASSLEMSGELFF.

This chain connects TRBV6-5 to TRBJ2-7; the TCRdb D gene call, TRBD1, has no DNA to confirm it. Germline-derived CDR1 and CDR2 are MNHEY and SVGAGI. The CDR3 loop spans 17 amino acids. CDR3 sequence reads: CASSYLWADREGYEQYF.